The 7 T cell receptor beta chains given below trace back to one sample, sequenced in a study of response to subunit inactivated influenza vaccine. TCRdb reprocessed the RT-PCR reads with MiXCR, giving one entry per CDR3 protein. The sample contains more than 450,000 distinct CDR3 sequences, approximately 10% of which appear only once. This sample also appeared in a second study, on T cells expressing NK-cell markers. From that paper: With UMIs, 5'RACE template switching was used to make TCR beta cDNA.

The sample consisted of PBMCs from blood, taken on the day of vaccination. The receptors come from a man aged 50 to 59 who received an inactivated influenza vaccine.

This clonotype appeared many times. The CDR3 DNA reads as TGCAGTGCTAGAGTGCCTAGCTCGTTCAATGAGCAGTTCTTC. Its translation is CSARVPSSFNEQFF. The chain joins TRBV20-1 to TRBJ2-1, with D perhaps matching TRBD2 (5 bases). The CDR3 is 14 residues long. Germline values: CDR1 DFQATT, CDR2 SNEGSKA (reference sequence). Trimming left V 1 base short and J 6 bases short, with 13 bases between.

This clonotype was counted only a few times. The chain employs TRBV7-8 and TRBJ2-5; D remains unclear. The length of the CDR3 is 13 residues. In germline, CDR1 is SGHVS, CDR2 FQNEAQ. V lost 3 bases to trimming and J lost 5 bases, with 10 bases between them. CDR3: CASSFGLAETQYF. CDR3 nucleotides: TGTGCCAGCAGCTTTGGTCTGGCGGAGACCCAGTACTTC. Supplemented by reference TRBV7-8 and TRBJ2-5, the full variable domain reads GAGVSQSPRYKVAKRGQDVALRCDPISGHVSLFWYQQALGQGPEFLTYFQNEAQLDKSGLPSDRFFAERPEGSVSTLKIQRTQQEDSAVYLCASSFGLAETQYFGPGTRLLVL.

This clonotype was picked up a small number of times. The rearrangement uses TRBV20-1 and TRBJ2-1; 9 bases map to TRBD1. With 4 bases clipped from V and 0 bases from J, the junction kept 10 bases outside the gene matches. Germline CDR1 reads DFQATT; CDR2 reads SNEGSKA (reference sequence). The CDR3 runs 17 residues. The CDR3 reads CSATRDRASSSYNEQFF. The CDR3 nucleotides read TGCAGTGCTACCCGGGACAGGGCGTCGAGCTCCTACAATGAGCAGTTCTTC.

This clonotype was found a few times. The chain recombines TRBV25-1 with TRBJ1-4; 8 bases are shared with TRBD1. The germline gives CDR1 MGHDK, CDR2 SYGVNS. The ends lost 3 bases at V and 2 bases at J; junction bases unmatched: 2. The CDR3 extends over 15 amino acids. The CDR3 DNA sequence: TGTGCCAGCAGTGAGGGACAGGTCACTAATGAAAAACTGTTTTTT. Its protein is CASSEGQVTNEKLFF.

The chain carries TRBV9 and TRBJ2-5; TRBD1 matches 7 bases. Per germline, CDR1 SGDLS and CDR2 YYNGEE. V shed 4 bases and J 0 bases; nucleotides not matched to a gene: 6. The CDR3 consists of 15 residues. The CDR3 reads CASSRGRGYQETQYF. In DNA, the CDR3 is TGTGCCAGCAGCCGAGGCAGGGGGTACCAAGAGACCCAGTACTTC.

In this sample, this clonotype turned up many times. The V call is TRBV7-2, the J call TRBJ2-3; 12 bases align to TRBD1. The CDR3 is 15 residues long. Germline assignment: CDR1 SGHTA and CDR2 FQGNSA. V gave up 5 bases and J gave up 4 bases; unmatched junction bases: 4. The DNA for the CDR3 is TGTGCCAGCAGCGCCGGGACAGGGGGCCCAGATACGCAGTATTTT. Its protein product is CASSAGTGGPDTQYF. Based on the CDR3 plus reference TRBV7-2 and TRBJ2-3, the full variable domain is GAGVSQSPSNKVTEKGKDVELRCDPISGHTALYWYRQSLGQGLEFLIYFQGNSAPDKSGLPSDRFSAERTGGSVSTLTIQRTQQEDSAVYLCASSAGTGGPDTQYFGPGTRLTVL.

This clonotype has more than one count but fewer than ten. The chain combines TRBV15 with TRBJ2-5; 9 bases match TRBD2. The CDR3 extends over 14 amino acids. CDR1 is LNHNV and CDR2 is YYDKDF in the germline V gene (reference sequence). V was clipped by 5 bases and J by 5 bases; unmatched bases: 6. The CDR3 loop reads CATSVRLADETQYF. Written as DNA, the CDR3 is TGTGCCACCAGCGTAAGACTAGCGGACGAGACCCAGTACTTC. The full variable domain, completed using reference TRBV15 and TRBJ2-5, is DAMVIQNPRYQVTQFGKPVTLSCSQTLNHNVMYWYQQKSSQAPKLLFHYYDKDFNNEADTPDNFQSRRPNTSFCFLDIRSPGLGDTAMYLCATSVRLADETQYFGPGTRLLVL.